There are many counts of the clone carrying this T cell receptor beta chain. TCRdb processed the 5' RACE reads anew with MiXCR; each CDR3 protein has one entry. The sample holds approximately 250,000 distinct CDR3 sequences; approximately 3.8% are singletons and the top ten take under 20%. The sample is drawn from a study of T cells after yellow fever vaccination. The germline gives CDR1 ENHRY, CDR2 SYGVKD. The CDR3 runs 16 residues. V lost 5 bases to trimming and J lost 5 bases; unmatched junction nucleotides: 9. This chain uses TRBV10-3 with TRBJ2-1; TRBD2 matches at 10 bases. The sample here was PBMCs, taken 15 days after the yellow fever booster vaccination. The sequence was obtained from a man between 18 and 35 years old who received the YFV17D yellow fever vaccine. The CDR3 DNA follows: TGTGCCATCAGTCTTTCCGGGACTAGCGCTAACAATGAGCAGTTCTTC. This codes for CAISLSGTSANNEQFF.